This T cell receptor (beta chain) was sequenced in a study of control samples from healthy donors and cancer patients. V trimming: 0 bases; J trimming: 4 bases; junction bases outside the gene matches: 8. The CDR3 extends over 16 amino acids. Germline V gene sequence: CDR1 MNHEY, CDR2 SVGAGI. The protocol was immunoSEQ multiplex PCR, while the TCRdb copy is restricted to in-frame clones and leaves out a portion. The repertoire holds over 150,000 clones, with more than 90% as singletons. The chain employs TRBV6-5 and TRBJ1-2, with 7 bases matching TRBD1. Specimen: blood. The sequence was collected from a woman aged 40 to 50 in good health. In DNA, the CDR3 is TGTGCCAGCAGTTACTCGAACCAGGGGGGCGTCTATGGCTACACCTTC. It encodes CASSYSNQGGVYGYTF.